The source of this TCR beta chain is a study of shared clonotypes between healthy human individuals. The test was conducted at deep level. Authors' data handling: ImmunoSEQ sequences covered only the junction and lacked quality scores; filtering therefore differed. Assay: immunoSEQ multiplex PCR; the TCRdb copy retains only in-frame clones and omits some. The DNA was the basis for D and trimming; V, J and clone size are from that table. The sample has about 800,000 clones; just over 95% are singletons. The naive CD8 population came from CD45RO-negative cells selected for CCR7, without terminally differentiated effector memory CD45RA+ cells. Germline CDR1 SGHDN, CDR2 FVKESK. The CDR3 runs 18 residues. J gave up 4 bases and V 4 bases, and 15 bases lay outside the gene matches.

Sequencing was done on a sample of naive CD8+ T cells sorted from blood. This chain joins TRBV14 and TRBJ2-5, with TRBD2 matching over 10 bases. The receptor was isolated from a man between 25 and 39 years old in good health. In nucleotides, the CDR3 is TGTGCCAGCAGCCCAAGACCTAGCGGGAGCGGTATGGGAGAGACCCAGTACTTC. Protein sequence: CASSPRPSGSGMGETQYF.